The rows below give T cell receptor beta chains drawn from one sample of a study of T cells after somatic rescue of genetic block. Profiling relied on immunoSEQ multiplex PCR, and the TCRdb table lists in-frame clones only, not all of them. This table has under 150,000 clones, 75% to 95% appearing once. The specimen was peripheral blood mononuclear cells (PBMCs). The source is a woman aged 18-29 years. Both conserved end residues are part of each CDR3. The order of the fields is J gene, V gene, clone size, D gene, CDR3 protein, CDR3 DNA. The D gene is left open where the match is weak. Clone size appears in some rows only: once, few, many, or a class for an expanded clone.

>TRBJ2-6|TRBV6-6|.|.
CASSYPQSGANVLTF
TGTGCCAGCAGTTACCCTCAGTCTGGGGCCAACGTCCTGACTTTC
>TRBJ1-2|TRBV7-8|once|.
CASSPQGNYGYTF
TGTGCCAGCAGCCCACAGGGTAATTATGGCTACACCTTC
>TRBJ2-7|TRBV5-4|.|.
CASSLGQSGDYEQYF
TGTGCCAGCAGCTTGGGTCAGAGTGGGGACTACGAGCAGTACTTC
>TRBJ2-1|TRBV5-1|.|.
CASSLSGDEQFF
TGCGCCAGCAGCTTGTCAGGGGATGAGCAGTTCTTC
>TRBJ1-6|TRBV7-9|.|.
CASSLAQGSPLHF
TGTGCCAGCAGCTTAGCGCAGGGCTCACCCCTCCACTTT
>TRBJ2-7|TRBV7-7|.|.
CASSLSPIAYEQYF
TGTGCCAGCAGCTTAAGCCCAATAGCCTACGAGCAGTACTTC
>TRBJ2-7|TRBV6-5|.|TRBD1
CASSSYGTGDREQYF
TGTGCCAGCAGTTCCTATGGGACAGGGGACCGCGAGCAGTACTTC
>TRBJ1-2|TRBV28|.|.
CASSSGGRNYGYTF
TGTGCCAGCAGTTCTGGGGGACGGAACTATGGCTACACCTTC
>TRBJ2-5|TRBV5-6|.|.
CASSLVALAVQETQYF
TGTGCCAGCAGCTTGGTCGCTCTGGCGGTACAAGAGACCCAGTACTTC
>TRBJ1-2|TRBV5-1|.|.
CASSLDGQAIYGYTF
TGCGCCAGCAGCTTGGACGGCCAGGCGATTTATGGCTACACCTTC
>TRBJ1-1|TRBV29-1|few|TRBD1
CSSRDRSDTEAFF
TGCAGCTCACGGGACAGGAGTGACACTGAAGCTTTCTTT
>TRBJ2-1|TRBV7-9|.|TRBD2
CASSGVAGNNEQFF
TGTGCCTCCTCAGGGGTAGCGGGGAACAATGAGCAGTTCTTC
>TRBJ2-1|TRBV28|.|TRBD2
CASSLSSGGLEQFF
TGTGCCAGCAGTTTATCTAGCGGGGGCTTGGAGCAGTTCTTC
>TRBJ1-4|TRBV5-1|.|.
CASSLLGIRDEKLFF
TGCGCCAGCAGCCTGTTGGGGATACGTGATGAAAAACTGTTTTTT
>TRBJ2-5|TRBV7-7|.|.
CASSKPGETQYF
TGTGCCAGCAGCAAGCCAGGGGAGACCCAGTACTTC
>TRBJ2-3|TRBV6-1|.|TRBD1
CASSGGTVADTQYF
TGTGCCAGCAGTGGTGGGACAGTCGCAGATACGCAGTATTTT
>TRBJ2-3|TRBV2|.|TRBD2
CANGGEGKGTDTQYF
TGTGCCAACGGGGGGGAGGGTAAGGGCACAGATACGCAGTATTTT
>TRBJ2-7|TRBV5-4|.|.
CASSLRGNPYEQYF
TGTGCCAGCAGCTTGCGGGGAAACCCCTACGAGCAGTACTTC
>TRBJ2-3|TRBV19|.|.
CASSRTKDTQYF
TGTGCCAGTAGTCGGACGAAAGATACGCAGTATTTT
>TRBJ2-7|TRBV7-2|.|TRBD2
CASSSRSGGLSEQYF
TGTGCCAGCAGCTCTCGTAGCGGGGGCCTCTCCGAGCAGTACTTC
>TRBJ2-3|TRBV18|.|.
CASSPRGVGDTQYF
TGTGCCAGCTCACCGAGGGGAGTGGGAGATACGCAGTATTTT
>TRBJ1-1|TRBV14|.|.
CASSQQGGTEAFF
TGTGCCAGCAGCCAACAGGGTGGAACTGAAGCTTTCTTT
>TRBJ2-7|TRBV12-5|.|TRBD1
CASALGAGGYEQYF
TGTGCTAGTGCTCTTGGAGCAGGGGGCTACGAGCAGTACTTC
>TRBJ2-1|TRBV14|.|.
CASSLFHGNEQFF
TGTGCCAGCAGCCTGTTTCATGGGAATGAGCAGTTCTTC
>TRBJ2-5|TRBV2|once|.
CASVGAEGSLTQYF
TGTGCCAGCGTGGGGGCAGAGGGCTCCTTAACCCAGTACTTC
>TRBJ2-3|TRBV5-6|.|TRBD2
CASSLRSGGQGRHTQYF
TGTGCCAGCAGCTTGCGAAGCGGGGGCCAGGGGAGGCATACGCAGTATTTT
>TRBJ1-2|TRBV15|.|.
CATSSRAVNGYTF
TGTGCCACCAGCAGCAGGGCGGTGAACGGCTACACCTTC
>TRBJ2-5|TRBV9|.|TRBD1
CASSVLATGGKETQYF
TGTGCCAGCAGCGTATTAGCGACAGGGGGAAAAGAGACCCAGTACTTC
>TRBJ2-1|TRBV5-6|.|.
CASSPLNPSRQFF
TGTGCCAGCAGCCCCTTGAACCCCTCAAGGCAGTTCTTC
>TRBJ2-7|TRBV7-9|.|.
CASSTLLAEQYF
TGTGCCAGCAGTACCCTGCTGGCCGAGCAGTACTTC
>TRBJ2-1|TRBV2|.|TRBD1
CASSLQGRSSYNGQFF
TGTGCCAGCAGCCTACAGGGGCGAAGCTCCTACAATGGGCAGTTCTTC
>TRBJ2-6|TRBV7-9|.|.
CASSPLNLYGANVLTF
TGTGCCAGCAGCCCGCTGAACCTTTACGGGGCCAACGTCCTGACTTTC
>TRBJ1-1|TRBV27|.|TRBD1
CASSPTTGLTEAFF
TGTGCCAGCAGTCCGACGACAGGGCTCACTGAAGCTTTCTTT
>TRBJ2-1|TRBV4-2|once|.
CASSQLTGTKHNEQFF
TGTGCCAGCAGCCAACTTACAGGGACTAAACACAATGAGCAGTTCTTC
>TRBJ1-3|TRBV9|.|.
CASSVEGVLSGNTIYF
TGTGCCAGCAGCGTAGAGGGGGTCCTCTCTGGAAACACCATATATTTT
>TRBJ1-2|TRBV6-5|once|.
CASTWGGRGYTF
TGTGCCAGCACCTGGGGAGGTCGTGGCTACACCTTC
>TRBJ2-3|TRBV27|.|TRBD1
CASSRQGLGTDTQYF
TGTGCCAGCAGTCGACAGGGGTTGGGCACAGATACGCAGTATTTT
>TRBJ1-2|TRBV15|.|.
CATSRRQGGYTF
TGTGCCACCAGCAGACGTCAGGGGGGCTACACCTTC
>TRBJ2-3|TRBV7-9|.|.
CASRGGRRSDTQYF
TGTGCCAGCAGGGGGGGCAGGAGGTCAGATACGCAGTATTTT
>TRBJ2-1|TRBV7-9|.|.
CASGGYNEQFF
TGTGCCAGCGGGGGCTACAATGAGCAGTTCTTC
>TRBJ1-1|TRBV5-4|.|.
CASSLGRDKNTEAFF
TGTGCCAGCAGCTTGGGACGGGATAAGAACACTGAAGCTTTCTTT
>TRBJ1-2|TRBV29-1|.|.
CSVEPGRKDGYTF
TGCAGCGTGGAACCGGGACGGAAAGATGGCTACACCTTC
>TRBJ2-1|TRBV6-6|.|.
CASSYPDRNEQFF
TGTGCCAGCAGTTACCCGGACAGAAATGAGCAGTTCTTC
>TRBJ2-5|TRBV7-8|once|.
CASSLAPGYQETQYF
TGTGCCAGCAGCTTAGCGCCCGGGTACCAAGAGACCCAGTACTTC
>TRBJ2-1|TRBV6-5|.|TRBD1
CASSSRTGIYNEQFF
TGTGCCAGCAGTTCCCGGACAGGGATCTACAATGAGCAGTTCTTC
>TRBJ2-3|TRBV5-1|.|.
CASSFLMGAGTSTDTQYF
TGCGCCAGCAGCTTTCTCATGGGGGCGGGGACTAGCACAGATACGCAGTATTTT
>TRBJ2-3|TRBV5-1|.|.
CASSLDTGQDTQYF
TGCGCCAGCAGCTTGGATACAGGGCAAGATACGCAGTATTTT
>TRBJ2-6|TRBV9|.|.
CASSHSSLSGANVLTF
TGTGCCAGCAGCCACTCTTCCCTCTCTGGGGCCAACGTCCTGACTTTC
>TRBJ1-4|TRBV4-3|.|.
CASSRTRTRTNEKLFF
TGCGCCAGCAGCCGCACCCGGACCAGAACTAATGAAAAACTGTTTTTT
>TRBJ1-6|TRBV11-3|.|.
CASSLGRGTSPLHF
TGTGCCAGCAGCTTAGGGAGGGGTACCTCACCCCTCCACTTT
>TRBJ1-3|TRBV21-1|.|.
CASSKPEQLILSGNTIYF
TGTGCCAGCAGCAAGCCCGAACAGTTAATCCTCTCTGGAAACACCATATATTTT
>TRBJ2-7|TRBV5-4|.|TRBD2
CASSFRAGGYEQYF
TGTGCCAGCAGCTTTAGAGCGGGGGGCTACGAGCAGTACTTC
>TRBJ1-4|TRBV9|.|.
CASSVAAGQLNEKLFF
TGTGCCAGCAGCGTAGCTGCTGGGCAGTTAAATGAAAAACTGTTTTTT
>TRBJ1-1|TRBV5-1|.|.
CASSFSGETEAFF
TGCGCCAGCAGCTTCTCCGGAGAGACTGAAGCTTTCTTT
>TRBJ2-7|TRBV18|once|.
CASSQDNYEQYF
TGTGCCAGCTCACAGGACAACTACGAGCAGTACTTC
>TRBJ2-3|TRBV4-2|.|.
CASSQDGTDTQYF
TGTGCCAGCAGCCAAGATGGGACAGATACGCAGTATTTT
>TRBJ1-1|TRBV9|.|TRBD1
CASSPPQGVVKAFF
TGTGCCAGCAGCCCGCCCCAGGGGGTAGTAAAAGCTTTCTTT
>TRBJ1-2|TRBV28|.|TRBD1
CASRDTGGHGYTF
TGTGCCAGCAGGGATACAGGGGGCCATGGCTACACCTTC
>TRBJ1-2|TRBV4-3|.|.
CASSQVRNRYYTF
TGCGCCAGCAGCCAAGTTCGGAACCGATACTACACCTTC
>TRBJ1-1|TRBV7-2|.|.
CASSLQVPSGTEAFF
TGTGCCAGCAGCTTGCAGGTCCCATCGGGGACTGAAGCTTTCTTT